The 18 T cell receptor beta chains below were found in one sample sequenced in a study of cytomegalovirus exposure and HLA in healthy donors. 60 Vbeta and 13 Jbeta primers were used in PCR. The assay was immunoSEQ multiplex PCR, and TCRdb's table has in-frame clones only and misses some. This sample has around 190,000 clones, with around 79% found just once. The specimen sequenced was PBMCs. These receptors came from a woman in her 50s in good health and CMV-seronegative.

CDR3 in amino acids: CASSKDRTNAHEQYF. The CDR3 coding sequence is TGTGCCAGCAGCAAGGACAGAACCAATGCCCACGAGCAGTACTTC. The chain couples TRBV7-3 to TRBJ2-7; possible D gene TRBD1, 6 bases. Germline CDR1 and CDR2: SGHTA and FQGTGA. The V and J ends lost 5 bases and 5 bases respectively, with 19 bases between them. The CDR3 is 15 amino acids.

The chain carries TRBV5-1 and TRBJ2-3; tentatively, D is TRBD2 (6 bases). Trimming cost V 7 bases and J 0 bases, with 9 bases left between them. This CDR3 contains 13 residues. The germline CDR1 and CDR2 sequences are SGHRS and YFSETQ. CDR3 residues: CASAGGSTDTQYF. CDR3 in DNA: TGCGCCAGCGCCGGGGGTAGCACAGATACGCAGTATTTT. Full variable domain (rest looked up from reference TRBV5-1 and TRBJ2-3): KAGVTQTPRYLIKTRGQQVTLSCSPISGHRSVSWYQQTPGQGLQFLFEYFSETQRNKGNFPGRFSGRQFSNSRSEMNVSTLELGDSALYLCASAGGSTDTQYFGPGTRLTVL.

This chain uses TRBV7-2 with TRBJ1-2; D unresolved. CDR3 length: 13 amino acids. Germline V gives CDR1 SGHTA, CDR2 FQGNSA. V shed 1 base and J shed 3 bases, with 6 bases lying between them. The CDR3 DNA follows: TGTGCCAGCAGCTTAGGAGGAGACTATGGCTACACCTTC. It is translated as CASSLGGDYGYTF.

CDR3 nucleotide sequence: TGCAGCGTCGGCCTTGGACAGTCTGGAAACACCATATATTTT. Translating it yields CSVGLGQSGNTIYF. This rearrangement joins TRBV29-1 to TRBJ1-3, with D possibly matching TRBD1 (6 bases). V dropped 6 bases and J dropped 1 base, with 13 bases sitting between them. The CDR3 is 14 residues long. Germline V lookup: CDR1 SQVTM, CDR2 ANQGSEA.

In its sample, this clone was seen once. The chain has TRBV5-1 and TRBJ2-2; 7 nucleotides line up with TRBD1. Losses at the gene ends were 5 bases for V and 4 bases for J; bases not matched to a gene: 11. Germline V CDR1 and CDR2: SGHRS, YFSETQ. The CDR3 runs 16 residues. The CDR3 here is CASRPAGTARTGELFF. The CDR3, as DNA: TGCGCCAGCAGGCCCGCCGGGACAGCGCGCACCGGGGAGCTGTTTTTT.

This clone was recorded only once. The rearrangement joins TRBV9 to TRBJ1-1; D ambiguous. Trimming pared 0 bases from V and 3 bases from J, leaving 12 bases between. In germline, CDR1 is SGDLS, CDR2 YYNGEE. The CDR3 is 15 amino acids. The CDR3 nucleotides read TGTGCCAGCAGCGTAGAATCCAGGATGCACACTGAAGCTTTCTTT. This sequence encodes CASSVESRMHTEAFF.

This clone was observed a handful of times. The chain combines TRBV5-4 with TRBJ1-1; 9 nucleotides align to TRBD1. The CDR3 is 17 residues long. Germline V gene sequence: CDR1 SGHNT, CDR2 YYREEE (reference sequence). The J segment lost 11 bases and the V segment lost 4 bases, leaving 21 bases of the junction unmatched. The CDR3 DNA sequence: TGTGCCAGCAGCGATTCTGCCTCCCCGATACAGGGGGCGCGCGCTTTCTTT. Its protein is CASSDSASPIQGARAFF.

The rearrangement links TRBV11-2 to TRBJ2-1; no clear D gene. With 5 bases removed from V and 1 base from J, the gap between germline ends came to 12 bases. The CDR3 has 15 residues. CDR1 and CDR2 from the germline V gene are SGHAT and FQNNGV. The CDR3 coding sequence is TGTGCCAGCAGCCCCCATTACAAGTCCTACAATGAGCAGTTCTTC. It encodes CASSPHYKSYNEQFF. The entire variable domain, with the rest obtained from reference TRBV11-2 and TRBJ2-1, is as follows: EAGVAQSPRYKIIEKRQSVAFWCNPISGHATLYWYQQILGQGPKLLIQFQNNGVVDDSQLPKDRFSAERLKGVDSTLKIQPAKLEDSAVYLCASSPHYKSYNEQFFGPGTRLTVL.

The V and J genes are TRBV27 and TRBJ1-3, with D uncertain. Germline V lookup: CDR1 MNHEY, CDR2 SMNVEV (reference sequence). CDR3 length: 13 amino acids. V lost 6 bases and J 1 base, leaving 7 bases between the germline ends. The CDR3 DNA reads TGTGCCAGCAGCCCACATTCTGGAAACACCATATATTTT. It specifies CASSPHSGNTIYF.

The J gene is TRBJ2-1, the V gene TRBV18, with 9 bases fitting TRBD2. Per the germline V gene, CDR1 is KGHSH and CDR2 is LQKENI. Germline trimming cut 5 bases from V and 5 bases from J; bases unmatched to any gene: 10. The CDR3 contains 16 residues. CDR3 sequence reads: CASSAKAGGTHNEQFF. Here the CDR3 DNA reads TGTGCCAGCTCAGCGAAAGCGGGGGGTACCCACAATGAGCAGTTCTTC.

V gene TRBV5-5 combines with J gene TRBJ1-1, with D tentatively TRBD1 (6 bases). Germline lookup yields CDR1 SGHKS and CDR2 YYEKEE (reference sequence). The V and J ends lost 0 bases and 9 bases respectively, with 12 bases between them. The CDR3 is 13 amino acids. The CDR3 DNA follows: TGTGCCAGCAGCTTGGCCCCGGGGGGGCAAGCTTTCTTT. It codes for CASSLAPGGQAFF.

The chain employs TRBV4-1 and TRBJ1-3; the D is unclear. This CDR3 spans 13 amino acids. V was clipped by 3 bases and J by 8 bases, with 11 bases between them. In germline, CDR1 is MGHRA, CDR2 YSYEKL. The CDR3 loop is CASSQITRDTIYF. For the CDR3, the DNA is TGCGCCAGCAGCCAGATTACTAGGGACACCATATATTTT.

The rearrangement uses TRBV27 and TRBJ2-1; 9 nucleotides align to TRBD2. V gave up 2 bases and J gave up 10 bases; unmatched junction bases: 9. The CDR3 is 15 residues long. CDR1 MNHEY and CDR2 SMNVEV come from the germline V gene (reference sequence). CDR3 region: CASSLQVAGEHEQFF. In DNA form, the CDR3 reads TGTGCCAGCAGTTTACAAGTAGCGGGAGAACACGAGCAGTTCTTC.

The chain couples TRBV6-1 to TRBJ1-4, with unresolved D. V lost 0 bases and J 7 bases, leaving 12 bases between the germline ends. This CDR3 has 15 amino acids. Germline-derived CDR1 and CDR2 are MNHNS and SASEGT. The CDR3 coding sequence is TGTGCCAGCAGTGAAGCGCGTATAATTGGTGAAAAACTGTTTTTT. Translation: CASSEARIIGEKLFF.

This chain connects TRBV15 to TRBJ1-5; no firm D call. CDR1 and CDR2 from the germline V gene are LNHNV and YYDKDF (reference sequence). Between the trimmed V and J ends, which lost 0 bases and 2 bases, there was a span of 11 bases. The CDR3 is 16 amino acids. CDR3 bases: TGTGCCACCAGCAGAGATCACCCGAGGGGCAATCAGCCCCAGCATTTT. Amino acid sequence: CATSRDHPRGNQPQHF.

The chain links TRBV6-1 to TRBJ1-2; perhaps TRBD1 as D (5 bases). This CDR3 contains 12 residues. Trimming took off 6 bases at V and 6 bases at J, with 11 bases between the two ends. Germline CDR1 and CDR2: MNHNS and SASEGT. The CDR3 is CASSDGGDGYTF. The CDR3 coding sequence is TGTGCCAGCAGCGACGGGGGAGATGGCTACACCTTC.

The CDR3 DNA sequence: TGTGCCAGCAGTTACTCCGGGACTGATGGCAAGCAGTACTTC. Translated: CASSYSGTDGKQYF. V usage is TRBV6-5 and J usage is TRBJ2-7, with D perhaps TRBD2 (6 bases). With 0 bases removed from V and 8 bases from J, the gap between germline ends came to 14 bases. The CDR3 spans 14 residues. Germline loops: CDR1 MNHEY, CDR2 SVGAGI.

The CDR3 loop reads CASSLRTGIEYEQYF. The CDR3 coding sequence is TGTGCCAGCAGCTTAAGGACAGGGATAGAGTACGAGCAGTACTTC. This chain links TRBV7-6 with TRBJ2-7, with 8 bases aligning to TRBD1. CDR3 length equals 15 residues. Trimming at V came to 2 bases and at J to 4 bases, leaving 7 bases not matched to a gene. From germline, CDR1 is SGHVS and CDR2 FNYEAQ.